This TCR beta chain was sequenced during a study of blood T cells in healthy people across ages. V trimming: 3 bases; J trimming: 2 bases; junction bases outside the gene matches: 6. Germline V gene sequence: CDR1 DFQATT, CDR2 SNEGSKA (reference sequence). The CDR3 is 15 amino acids. Alongside a J-beta primer mix, a sample-barcoded 5' primer served in a second PCR lasting about 7 to 12 cycles. TCRdb re-called the 5' RACE reads through MiXCR, storing one row per CDR3 protein. The table lists fewer than 1,200,000 distinct CDR3 sequences, less than 25% of them singletons, with around 0.75% in the top ten. Isolation per sample recovered at least 6 million PBMCs. Concerning this clonotype itself: Antigen unknown.

General study results and limits: Lack of knowledge of donor CMV status possibly confounded expanded clonotype changes.

A further study also used this sample, focusing on T cells of mothers and their children. Per that study: For each mother, over 9.5 million TCR beta CDR3 reads were obtained, and for each child, roughly 3.3 million.

This sequence originates from a girl between 2 and 10 years old in good health. The sample was blood. The chain carries TRBV20-1 and TRBJ2-2; 7 bases map to TRBD2. The CDR3 reads CSASGEGDNTGELFF. CDR3 sequence (DNA): TGCAGTGCTAGCGGGGAGGGCGATAACACCGGGGAGCTGTTTTTT.